This T cell receptor (beta chain) emerged from a study of blood T cell repertoires in COVID-19. Turning to the study itself: Both acute and convalescent COVID-19 samples were obtained from the United States, Italy and Spain. From T cells, B-cell-depleted T cells, or PBMCs came the material, which was cDNA or gDNA.

Cohorts were assigned according to the clinical history that participants reported. CDR1 is MDHEN, CDR2 SYDVKM, per germline. V was clipped by 1 base and J by 7 bases, with 13 bases between them. CDR3 length: 15 residues. The repertoire was sequenced with immunoSEQ multiplex PCR; TCRdb's copy has only in-frame clones and lacks some. The table shows some 300,000 clones, with around nine tenths occurring only once. The chain couples TRBV28 to TRBJ1-4; TRBD1 might be the D (6 bases). This TCR was recovered from a woman between 55 and 75 years old in a cohort exposed to, infected with or recovered from COVID-19 (not recorded which). What was sequenced was PBMCs or T cells enriched from blood (not recorded which). The CDR3 loop reads CASSLSTGRSEKLFF. For the CDR3, the DNA is TGTGCCAGCAGTTTATCGACAGGACGAAGTGAAAAACTGTTTTTT.